This TCR beta chain was recorded in a study of T cells in Graves' hyperthyroidism and ophthalmopathy. Overall study findings and caveats: Ophthalmopathy was predicted by the model a median of about 6.7 months ahead of onset.

Among ophthalmopathy patients, the Clinical Activity Score reached at least 3, the NOSPECS grade reached at least 4, and duration remained under 3 months. Uncontrolled infection, other autoimmune disease, pregnancy or lactation disqualified patients from enrolment. Based on clinical symptoms, serum thyroxine and TRAb, thyroid ultrasound and orbital computed tomography, diagnoses were reached. For this clonotype: Its specificity is unknown.

Trimming stripped 5 bases from V and 0 bases from J, with 11 bases between. There are 14 residues in the CDR3. Germline V lookup: CDR1 SGHTA, CDR2 FQGNSA. Authors of the study amplified TCR beta CDR3 regions from RNA transcripts. In the first-round RT-PCR of the TCR CDR3, the HTBI primer set was used. TCRdb reprocessed the multiplex PCR reads via MiXCR and lists one record per CDR3 protein. The table shows hundreds of thousands of distinct CDR3 sequences, with around 20% occurring only once. This TCR was recovered from a man in his thirties or forties with Graves' ophthalmopathy. The sample was blood. The chain employs TRBV7-2 and TRBJ2-7; weak D call: TRBD1 (5 bases). Here the CDR3 reads CASSHGARSYEQYF. Here the CDR3 DNA reads TGTGCCAGCAGCCATGGGGCCCGCTCCTACGAGCAGTACTTC. The variable domain in full, completed from reference TRBV7-2 and TRBJ2-7, reads GAGVSQSPSNKVTEKGKDVELRCDPISGHTALYWYRQSLGQGLEFLIYFQGNSAPDKSGLPSDRFSAERTGGSVSTLTIQRTQQEDSAVYLCASSHGARSYEQYFGPGTRLTVT.